The clone carrying this T cell receptor beta chain has only a few counts. The target antigen is unknown. TCRdb recomputed calls from the reads with MiXCR, one row per CDR3 protein. The table records 150,000 to 200,000 distinct CDR3 sequences, around 14% of them present only once. V was trimmed by 3 bases and J by 8 bases, leaving 7 bases between them. Germline CDR1 MDHEN, CDR2 SYDVKM. The CDR3 spans 11 residues. These data originate in a study of T cell repertoires in cytomegalovirus infection. The overall study: Indications of both CMV infection and matching HLA type were provided by public TCR beta signatures. Whole-study results and caveats: Adding up the frequency of public TCR beta families identified people who carried CMV plus the relevant HLA. Across the ex vivo response, the dominant clonotypes were HLA-C-restricted CMV-specific TCR beta clonotypes.

V is TRBV28 and J is TRBJ1-1, with D possibly TRBD1 on 5 matching bases. This TCR derives from a human donor in good health (CMV status not recorded). Some clones in this sample may be carry-over from other donors' samples. The sample consisted of PBMCs. The CDR3 is CASSFWGEAFF. Written as DNA, the CDR3 is TGTGCCAGCAGTTTCTGGGGGGAAGCTTTCTTT. Full variable domain (outside the CDR3, taken from reference TRBV28 and TRBJ1-1): DVKVTQSSRYLVKRTGEKVFLECVQDMDHENMFWYRQDPGLGLRLIYFSYDVKMKEKGDIPEGYSVSREKKERFSLILESASTNQTSMYLCASSFWGEAFFGQGTRLTVV.